This TCR beta chain was found in a study of OX40 agonist ivuxolimab in advanced cancers. In the study overall: An agonistic anti-OX40 (CD134) antibody, ivuxolimab, was used to treat the patients.

This clone has more than one count but fewer than ten. Its target is not known. Study-wide results and caveats: Dosing at 0.1 to 3.0 mg/kg was accompanied by clonal expansion of CD4+ and CD8+ blood T cells by week 6. Expanded peripheral T-cell antigen specificity went undetermined.

Measured with immunoSEQ multiplex PCR; TCRdb has only the in-frame clones, and not every one. This table holds tens of thousands of clones, roughly 89% found once. Trimming stripped 1 base from V and 5 bases from J, with 12 bases between. The CDR3 covers 14 residues. The germline V gene encodes CDR1 GTSNPN and CDR2 SVGIG (reference sequence). Enrollment shut out patients with autoimmune disease history or systemic immunosuppression. This specimen was CD4+ or CD8+ T cells sorted from blood, taken in a trial of the OX40 agonist ivuxolimab. The J gene is TRBJ1-5, the V gene TRBV30; D uncertain. The TCR comes from an adult with an advanced solid tumor such as melanoma, head and neck, liver or kidney cancer. The CDR3 here is CAWSEGSTDQPQHF. The CDR3 DNA is TGTGCCTGGAGTGAGGGATCTACAGATCAGCCCCAGCATTTT.